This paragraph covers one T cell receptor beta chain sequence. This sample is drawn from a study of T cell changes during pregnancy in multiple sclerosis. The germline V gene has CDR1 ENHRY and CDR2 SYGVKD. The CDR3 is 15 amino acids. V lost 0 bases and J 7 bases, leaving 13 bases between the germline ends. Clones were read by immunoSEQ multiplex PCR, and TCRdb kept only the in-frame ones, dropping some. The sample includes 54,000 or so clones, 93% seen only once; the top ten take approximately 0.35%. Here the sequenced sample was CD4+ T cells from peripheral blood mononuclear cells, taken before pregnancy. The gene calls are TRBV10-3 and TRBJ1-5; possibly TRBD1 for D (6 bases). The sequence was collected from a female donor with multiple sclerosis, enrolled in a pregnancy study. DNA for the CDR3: TGTGCCATCAGTGAGTCGGCGGGGGCTCGACAGCCCCAGCATTTT. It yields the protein CAISESAGARQPQHF.